A selection of T cell receptor beta chains follows, all from one sample in a study of cytomegalovirus exposure and HLA in healthy donors. Using immunoSEQ multiplex PCR, the repertoire was profiled, and TCRdb retains in-frame clones only, with some absent. This sample has about 190,000 clones; over 75% occur once, and the top ten carry approximately 2%. Sequenced: PBMCs. Receptors were obtained from a young man in good health and CMV-seronegative. CDR3s include the opening cysteine and the closing phenylalanine or tryptophan. The order of the fields is clone size, V gene, D gene, J gene, CDR3 DNA, CDR3 protein. The D gene is left open where the match is weak. Clone size is not always given. Where it is, it says once, few, many or a class for expanded clones.

few	TRBV10-3	NA	TRBJ2-1	TGTGCCATCAGTGAGTTCGGGTCCTACAATGAGCAGTTCTTC	CAISEFGSYNEQFF
NA	TRBV11-2	NA	TRBJ2-5	TGTGCCAGCAGGCCGGTCGCGGGACCAAGCAAAGAGACCCAGTACTTC	CASRPVAGPSKETQYF
NA	TRBV7-7	TRBD1	TRBJ2-5	TGTGCTAGCAGCCCGACAGGGGCCCAAGAGACCCAGTACTTC	CASSPTGAQETQYF
NA	TRBV5-4	NA	TRBJ2-3	TGTGCCAGCAGCGAGCCTAGCACAGATACGCAGTATTTT	CASSEPSTDTQYF
NA	TRBV7-3	NA	TRBJ2-7	TGTGCCAGCAGCTTATTCCCCCTGCGGGACCGAGGCCCATCCTACGAGCAGTACTTC	CASSLFPLRDRGPSYEQYF
NA	TRBV21-1	NA	TRBJ2-7	TGTGCCAGCAGCAAACCGGTGGAGGGACAGACCGGTGGGGAGTACTTC	CASSKPVEGQTGGEYF
NA	TRBV27	NA	TRBJ1-6	TGTGCCAGCAGTTTATCGTTGGGGGCCCTAAGGTCACCCCTCCACTTT	CASSLSLGALRSPLHF
NA	TRBV28	NA	TRBJ1-1	TGTGCCAGCAGCCTTATGAACACTGAAGCTTTCTTT	CASSLMNTEAFF
NA	TRBV28	NA	TRBJ2-1	TGTGCCAGCAGTCCCCAGGGGAATCTTGGGAGCTACAATGAGCAGTTCTTC	CASSPQGNLGSYNEQFF
NA	TRBV18	TRBD2	TRBJ2-1	TGTGCCAGCTCACCGACTAGCGGGAGCTCCTACAATGAGCAGTTCTTC	CASSPTSGSSYNEQFF
NA	TRBV10-3	TRBD2	TRBJ2-6	TGTGCCATCAGTCCCCCGGGGGGGCCTGGGGCCAACGTCCTGACTTTC	CAISPPGGPGANVLTF
NA	TRBV5-4	NA	TRBJ2-1	TGTGCCAGCAGCTTGAGGCGAGAGGTCTACAATGAGCAGTTCTTC	CASSLRREVYNEQFF
NA	TRBV15	NA	TRBJ2-6	TGTGCCACCAGCAGAGATGAATTGAGCTCTGGGGCCAACGTCCTGACTTTC	CATSRDELSSGANVLTF
NA	TRBV9	TRBD2	TRBJ2-1	TGTGCCAGCAGCGGCGGGGGGGCGTCCTACAATGAGCAGTTCTTC	CASSGGGASYNEQFF
NA	TRBV7-9	TRBD1	TRBJ1-4	TGTGCCAGCAGCTTGGGGTCCCGGGACAGGGATGAAAAACTGTTTTTT	CASSLGSRDRDEKLFF
NA	TRBV6-5	NA	TRBJ2-1	TGTGCCAGCAGCCCCCGGGGGGCGTATTACAATGAGCAGTTCTTC	CASSPRGAYYNEQFF
NA	TRBV18	NA	TRBJ1-4	TGTGCCAGCTCACCCGACAGTACCTTACTTACTAATGAAAAACTGTTTTTT	CASSPDSTLLTNEKLFF
many	TRBV6-4	TRBD2	TRBJ2-3	TGTGCCAGCAGTGTAGCGGGAGAGGGAGATACGCAGTATTTT	CASSVAGEGDTQYF
NA	TRBV10-3	NA	TRBJ1-2	TGTGCCATCACTAACGACAGATCCTATGGCTACACCTTC	CAITNDRSYGYTF
NA	TRBV4-3	TRBD1	TRBJ1-5	TGCGCCAGCAGCCAAAGCCCCTCCGACAGGGATCAGCCCCAGCATTTT	CASSQSPSDRDQPQHF
NA	TRBV4-2	TRBD1	TRBJ2-7	TGTGCCAGCAGCCACGGACAGGGGGCCTACGAGCAGTACTTC	CASSHGQGAYEQYF
NA	TRBV9	TRBD1	TRBJ2-1	TGTGCCAGCAGCGGGCAGGGGGTTGGAAGGAATGAGCAGTTCTTC	CASSGQGVGRNEQFF
NA	TRBV18	TRBD1	TRBJ2-7	TGTGCCAGCTCACCGCAGGGGGCCGGGATGTACGAGCAGTACTTC	CASSPQGAGMYEQYF
few	TRBV6-1	NA	TRBJ2-3	TGTGCCAGCATTTCACCCGGGACTTTATCGGATACGCAGTATTTT	CASISPGTLSDTQYF
NA	TRBV28	NA	TRBJ1-3	TGTGCCACCCAGGGTTCTGGAAACACCATATATTTT	CATQGSGNTIYF
once	TRBV5-4	TRBD1	TRBJ2-7	TGTGCCAGCGGACAGACAGGGATAGGCGAGCAGTACTTC	CASGQTGIGEQYF
NA	TRBV5-4	NA	TRBJ1-1	TGTGCCAGCACCCAAACAGGGAGAACTGAAGCTTTCTTT	CASTQTGRTEAFF
few	TRBV28	TRBD2	TRBJ2-3	TGTGCCAGCAGTACACTAGCGGTGGCGGATACGCAGTATTTT	CASSTLAVADTQYF
NA	TRBV6-5	TRBD2	TRBJ2-3	TGTGCCAGCAGGGGGACTAGTGAATATACGCAGTATTTT	CASRGTSEYTQYF
NA	TRBV28	TRBD2	TRBJ2-7	TGTGCCAGTGCCGGGACTACCGAAGCAGAGCAGTACTTC	CASAGTTEAEQYF
NA	TRBV25-1	TRBD2	TRBJ2-7	TGTGCCAGCAGTGCACAGGGCGCGGGGGGTCTCTACGAGCAGTACTTC	CASSAQGAGGLYEQYF
NA	TRBV4-3	NA	TRBJ1-5	TGCGCCAGCAGCCAAGAGTCAGGTCCTGGGCCCCAGCATTTT	CASSQESGPGPQHF
NA	TRBV6-6	NA	TRBJ1-1	TGTGCCAGCAGTTACTCGCGCAGGGCGCGCACTGAAGCTTTCTTT	CASSYSRRARTEAFF
NA	TRBV28	NA	TRBJ2-7	TGTGCCAGCACCCCCGAGGAGGGAGATTACGAGCAGTACTTC	CASTPEEGDYEQYF
NA	TRBV27	TRBD2	TRBJ2-7	TGTGCCAGCAGTTTAAAGTCTAGCGGGGGGGCGGGCTACGAGCAGTACTTC	CASSLKSSGGAGYEQYF
NA	TRBV7-9	TRBD2	TRBJ2-1	TGTGCCAGCAGCTTACTAGCGGGAACCTACAATGAGCAGTTCTTC	CASSLLAGTYNEQFF
NA	TRBV5-1	TRBD2	TRBJ2-5	TGCGCCAGCAGCTTCCTAGCGGGTTCAGAGACCCAGTACTTC	CASSFLAGSETQYF
NA	TRBV4-2	TRBD2	TRBJ2-7	TGTGCCAGCAGCCAAGGTGGTAGCGGGAGCAAACCCGAGCAGTACTTC	CASSQGGSGSKPEQYF
NA	TRBV5-1	NA	TRBJ2-5	TGCGCCAGCAGCTTTCTAGGCCAAGAGACCCAGTACTTC	CASSFLGQETQYF
NA	TRBV5-1	NA	TRBJ2-7	TGCGCCAGCAGCTTGGGGGTCCAGGCAGCCTCCTACGAGCAGTACTTC	CASSLGVQAASYEQYF
NA	TRBV7-8	TRBD1	TRBJ2-4	TGTGCCAGCAGCCTAAGGACAGGGGGCCCGGTCAAAAACATTCAGTACTTC	CASSLRTGGPVKNIQYF
NA	TRBV19	TRBD1	TRBJ1-5	TGTGCCAGTCAAGGGGGGGGGACAGGGGGATTTCCTAGCAATCAGCCCCAGCATTTT	CASQGGGTGGFPSNQPQHF
NA	TRBV7-8	NA	TRBJ1-1	TGTGCCAGCAGCTTAGAGTCAGGGGTCGCTGAAGCTTTCTTT	CASSLESGVAEAFF
NA	TRBV9	NA	TRBJ2-3	TGTGCCAGCAGCCGGAGGACTAGCACAGATACGCAGTATTTT	CASSRRTSTDTQYF
few	TRBV28	NA	TRBJ2-3	TGTGCCAGCAGTTTAGCGGGTAACACCCCTAGGGCAGATACGCAGTATTTT	CASSLAGNTPRADTQYF
NA	TRBV14	NA	TRBJ2-7	TGTGCCAGCAACAATAAGAACTACGAGCAGTACTTC	CASNNKNYEQYF
NA	TRBV5-6	NA	TRBJ1-6	TGTACCAGCAGCTCAAGAGGGAGGTATAATTCACCCCTCCACTTT	CTSSSRGRYNSPLHF
few	TRBV27	NA	TRBJ2-7	TGTGCCAGCAGTTTGGGTCAGGGGATCGGGGAGCAGTACTTC	CASSLGQGIGEQYF
NA	TRBV5-4	TRBD2	TRBJ2-5	TGTGCCAGCAGCTTGGCCGGGGGGGCGGAAGAGACCCAGTACTTC	CASSLAGGAEETQYF
NA	TRBV9	TRBD2	TRBJ2-2	TGTGCCAGCAGCCCCAGACTAGCGGGGGGTCCCGGGGAGCTGTTTTTT	CASSPRLAGGPGELFF
NA	TRBV29-1	NA	TRBJ1-2	TGCAGCGTTGAAGATTTAGGGAGACGTGGGGGCTACACCTTC	CSVEDLGRRGGYTF
NA	TRBV5-1	NA	TRBJ2-3	TGCGCCAGCAGCTTGGCCGGGACTAGCACAGATACGCAGTATTTT	CASSLAGTSTDTQYF
few	TRBV27	TRBD1	TRBJ1-2	TGTGCCAGCCCCCACAGGGGGCGTTTCTATGGCTACACCTTC	CASPHRGRFYGYTF